This TCR beta chain was sequenced during a study of shared clonotypes between healthy human individuals. Notes on the study in general: As a rule, naive subsets had a larger estimated richness than memory subsets.

J lost 5 bases, V lost 5 bases, and 14 bases had no gene match. This CDR3 region has 18 residues. Germline CDR1 and CDR2: SEHNR and FQNEAQ (reference sequence). Profiling relied on immunoSEQ multiplex PCR, and the TCRdb table lists in-frame clones only, not all of them. The data hold hundreds of thousands of clones, with about 96% observed a single time. A word on this clone: The antigen remains undetermined.

Naive CD8 cells were CD45RO-negative, positively selected for CCR7, excluding terminally differentiated effector memory CD45RA+ cells. The chain carries TRBV7-9 and TRBJ2-1, with 11 positions matching TRBD2. The sample taken for sequencing was naive CD8+ T cells sorted from blood. The source of this sequence is a young man in good health. Written as DNA, the CDR3 is TGTGCCAGCAGCGACCTCACTAGCGGGAGTATCCCGAACAATGAGCAGTTCTTC. Amino acid sequence: CASSDLTSGSIPNNEQFF.